This is a list of T cell receptor beta chains from one sample in a study of CD4 and CD8 cells across lung adenocarcinoma regions. TCRdb called the PCR reads again in MiXCR, with one record for every CDR3 protein. The profile shows 20,000 or so distinct CDR3 sequences, 45% to 50% of them singletons. The sequenced sample was CD8+ T cells from the margin of a lung tumor. These receptor sequences come from a male donor with lung adenocarcinoma. The CD4 and CD8 labels of this study may be unreliable. Each CDR3 is given with its conserved first and last residue. The order of the fields is V gene, J gene, D gene, clone size, CDR3 DNA, CDR3 protein. D genes are given only for firm matches. Size values are once, few and many counts, or a class for expanded clones, and some rows have none.

TRBV6-1,TRBJ2-5,-,once,TGTGCCAGCAGGAGGGCAGGGGGGCCCAAGACCCAGTCCTTC,CASRRAGGPKTQSF
TRBV6-1,TRBJ2-1,-,many,TGTGCCAGCACCCCGGTCAGGGGCGCCTACAATGAGCAGTTCTTC,CASTPVRGAYNEQFF
TRBV6-5,TRBJ2-3,-,-,TGTGCCAGCAGTTACTCATTCGGGACTAGCACAGATACGCAGTATTTT,CASSYSFGTSTDTQYF
TRBV7-2,TRBJ2-3,TRBD2,-,TGTGCCAGCAGCTCCACAGCGGGGGGGCGGTATTGGACAGATACGCAGTATTTT,CASSSTAGGRYWTDTQYF
TRBV6-1,TRBJ2-3,TRBD1,few,TGTGCCAGCAGTGAAGCCGGGACAGGGGTTGAGGATACTCAGTATTTC,CASSEAGTGVEDTQYF
TRBV11-2,TRBJ2-5,-,-,TGTGCCAGCAGCTTCGCAGCAGGGGTAGAGACCCAGTACTTC,CASSFAAGVETQYF
TRBV6-2/TRBV6-3,TRBJ2-3,-,few,TGTGCCAGCAGTTACTACCCTCTCACAGATACGCAGTATTTT,CASSYYPLTDTQYF
TRBV4-1,TRBJ2-3,-,-,TGCGCCAGCAGCCCGATTCACAGGGAGGGCGCAGATACGCAGTATTTT,CASSPIHREGADTQYF
TRBV12-3/TRBV12-4,TRBJ2-3,-,-,TGTGCCAGCAGTCACGGACAGAGCACAGATACGCAGTATTTT,CASSHGQSTDTQYF
TRBV10-1,TRBJ2-4,-,-,TGCGCCAGCAGTGGATCTTCAGAAGGCATCCAGTACTTC,CASSGSSEGIQYF
TRBV27,TRBJ2-7,TRBD2,few,TGTGCCAGCAGTTTAGGACTAGCGGGAAATGACCGGTATGAGCAGTACTTC,CASSLGLAGNDRYEQYF
TRBV6-1,TRBJ1-2,-,many,TGTGCCAGCAGTGAAACCCAGACTTATGGCTACACCTTC,CASSETQTYGYTF
TRBV4-1,TRBJ2-5,-,-,TGCGCCAGGAGCCAAGAGGGCCGTGGCACAGATACCCAGTACTTT,CARSQEGRGTDTQYF
TRBV28,TRBJ2-4,-,once,TGTGCCTGCAGTGTCGCGGGGCCGTGCGCCAAAAATACGCAGTACTTT,CACSVAGPCAKNTQYF
TRBV12-3/TRBV12-4,TRBJ2-3,-,-,TGTGCGGGCACCGGGGGCCGGCGCCAAGAGACCCAGTATTTC,CAGTGGRRQETQYF
TRBV12-3/TRBV12-4,TRBJ2-5,-,-,TGTGCCAGCAGTGGCCAAGGTGGGGCGGGAAGGGAGACCCAGTACTTC,CASSGQGGAGRETQYF
TRBV6-1,TRBJ2-4,-,many,TGTGCCAGCAGTGAAGAAGGGGGGGGGACCAAAAACATTCAGTACTTC,CASSEEGGGTKNIQYF
TRBV6-1,TRBJ2-1,-,-,TGTGCCAGCAGCCTGATGGCCGGGGGCAATGAGCAGTTCTTC,CASSLMAGGNEQFF
TRBV27,TRBJ2-7,TRBD1,medium-sized,TGTGCCAGCAGCCAGACAGGGAATCTCTACGAGCAGTACTTC,CASSQTGNLYEQYF
TRBV6-8,TRBJ2-5,-,many,TGTGCCAGCAGTCATCAGGGGTTGAGGGGGACCCAGTACTTC,CASSHQGLRGTQYF
TRBV7-2,TRBJ2-1,TRBD2,-,TGTGCCAGCGCGACTAGCGGTTCCAGGACCCAGTTCTTC,CASATSGSRTQFF
TRBV12-3/TRBV12-4,TRBJ2-3,-,medium-sized,TGTGCCAGCAGTGGGGGACCTGCGAATACGCAGTATTTT,CASSGGPANTQYF
TRBV27,TRBJ2-7,-,-,TGTGCCAGCAGTTTACAGGTTGCCTACGAGCAGTACTTC,CASSLQVAYEQYF
TRBV6-1,TRBJ2-1,-,many,TGTGCCAGCAAGATAGAAGCACACTCCTACGAGCAGTTCTTC,CASKIEAHSYEQFF
TRBV4-2,TRBJ2-5,TRBD2,-,TGTGCCAGCAGCCAGTCGACTAGCGGGGATCCCGGTGAGACCCAGTACTTC,CASSQSTSGDPGETQYF
TRBV6-1,TRBJ1-6,-,-,TGTGCCAGCAGTGTGGAGATGGGTGGTAATTCACCCCTCCACTTT,CASSVEMGGNSPLHF
TRBV6-4,TRBJ2-3,TRBD2,-,TGTGCCAGCAGTGACTCGAGTCGGGGAGGGACGCAGTATTTT,CASSDSSRGGTQYF
TRBV27,TRBJ2-4,-,-,TGTGGCAGCAGTCGGTTGGGAGCCAAAAACACGCAGTACTTC,CGSSRLGAKNTQYF
TRBV7-2,TRBJ2-1,-,-,TGTGCCAGCAGCCTTAGCTCCTACAATGAGCAGTTCTTC,CASSLSSYNEQFF
TRBV10-3,TRBJ2-7,-,-,TGTGCCGGGGGTCCAGGGCGCTGGGTCCCAGAGACGCAGTACTTC,CAGGPGRWVPETQYF
TRBV7-6,TRBJ2-3,TRBD2,few,TGTGCCAGCAGCTTAGCGGTGGCGGGGGGGAGCGGGGATACGCAGTATTTT,CASSLAVAGGSGDTQYF
TRBV7-8,TRBJ2-1,-,many,TGTGCCAGCAGCTTAGCGCCTACCGTCTACAATGAGCAGTTCTTC,CASSLAPTVYNEQFF
TRBV27,TRBJ2-5,TRBD2,many,TGTGCCAGCAGTTCCGCCGGGAGCGGGGTCCAAGAGACCCAGTACTTC,CASSSAGSGVQETQYF
TRBV6-1,TRBJ2-3,-,-,TGTGCCAGCAGTGAAACGCAGGCTGGCGGGACAGATACGCAGTACTTT,CASSETQAGGTDTQYF
TRBV10-2,TRBJ2-5,TRBD1,-,TGCGCCAGCAGCGAGATCCTTCCGGACAGGTTCCTTTACAATGAGCAGTACTTC,CASSEILPDRFLYNEQYF
TRBV20-1,TRBJ2-5,-,-,TGCAGTGCTAGAGACTGGACCACCCCCCAAGAGACCCAGTACTTC,CSARDWTTPQETQYF
TRBV27,TRBJ1-2,-,-,TGTGCCAGCAGTTTAGTGTCTGGCAGTAGCTATGGCTACACCTTC,CASSLVSGSSYGYTF
TRBV4-1,TRBJ2-1,-,-,TGCGCCAGCAGCCAAGACCGTCCCCAGCGCGTTGAGCAGTTCTTC,CASSQDRPQRVEQFF
TRBV6-5,TRBJ2-3,-,-,TGTGCCAGCAGTTACTGGGGGCTGTGGGAAAAAAACACGCAGTATTTC,CASSYWGLWEKNTQYF
TRBV4-1,TRBJ2-4,-,-,TGCGCCAGCGGCTCGGGGCTGGGAGCCAAAAACATTCAGTACTTC,CASGSGLGAKNIQYF
TRBV6-1,TRBJ2-3,-,-,TGTGCCAGTCGGATGGCCGGAGGGTCAGATACGCAGTATTTT,CASRMAGGSDTQYF
TRBV6-5,TRBJ2-7,-,-,TGTGCCAGCAGTTCGGGTGTGTGTGGCAAAAACACGCAGTACTTC,CASSSGVCGKNTQYF
TRBV27,TRBJ1-6,-,many,TGTGCCAGCAGCAACCCTCGGGGGGTAGGGAATTCACCCCTCCACTTT,CASSNPRGVGNSPLHF
TRBV7-2,TRBJ2-1,-,-,TGTGCCAGCCGCTTCGTGGGACTTGCGGGACCGGATGCGCAGTTCTTC,CASRFVGLAGPDAQFF
TRBV11-2,TRBJ2-1,-,many,TGTGCCAGCAGCTTAGATCCCGGGCCTATCGGTGAGCAGTTCTTC,CASSLDPGPIGEQFF
TRBV3-1,TRBJ2-7,TRBD2,-,TGTGCCAGCAGCCTCAAAATCGGACTAGCGGGAGTCTTATACGAGCAGTACTTC,CASSLKIGLAGVLYEQYF
TRBV7-9,TRBJ2-3,-,few,TGTGCCAGCGGGCGAGGGTCCGGCACAGATACGCAGTATTTT,CASGRGSGTDTQYF
TRBV6-4,TRBJ2-5,-,-,TGTGCCGGCCGTGACTCAGAGACGCAGTACTTT,CAGRDSETQYF
TRBV27,TRBJ2-7,TRBD2,few,TGTGCCAGCAGTTTAGGGGCTAGCGGACAACTGGACAATGAGCAGTACTTC,CASSLGASGQLDNEQYF
TRBV6-4,TRBJ2-1,-,medium-sized,TGTGCCAGCAGTCAGGGGCGGATGACCGGTGAGCAGTTCTTC,CASSQGRMTGEQFF